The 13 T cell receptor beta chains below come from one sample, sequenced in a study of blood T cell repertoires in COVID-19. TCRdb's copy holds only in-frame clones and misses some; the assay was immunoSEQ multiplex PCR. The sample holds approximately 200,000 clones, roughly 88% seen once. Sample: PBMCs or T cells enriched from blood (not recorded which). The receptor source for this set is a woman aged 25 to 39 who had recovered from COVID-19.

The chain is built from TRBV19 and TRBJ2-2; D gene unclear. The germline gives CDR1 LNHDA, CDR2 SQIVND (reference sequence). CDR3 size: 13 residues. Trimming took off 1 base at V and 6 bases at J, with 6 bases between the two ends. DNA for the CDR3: TGTGCCAGTAGTATAGGACGGGCCGGGGAGCTGTTTTTT. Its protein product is CASSIGRAGELFF.

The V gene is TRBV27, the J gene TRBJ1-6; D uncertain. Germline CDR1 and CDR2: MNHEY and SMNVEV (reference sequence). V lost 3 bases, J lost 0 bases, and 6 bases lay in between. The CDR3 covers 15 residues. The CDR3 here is CASSFRSSYNSPLHF. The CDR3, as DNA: TGTGCCAGCAGTTTTCGGAGCTCCTATAATTCACCCCTCCACTTT.

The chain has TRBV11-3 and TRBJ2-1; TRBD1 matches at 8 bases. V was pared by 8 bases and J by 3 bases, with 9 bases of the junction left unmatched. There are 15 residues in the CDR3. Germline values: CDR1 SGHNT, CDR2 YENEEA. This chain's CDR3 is CASGPRTGIYNEQFF. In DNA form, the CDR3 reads TGTGCCAGCGGCCCGCGGACAGGGATCTACAATGAGCAGTTCTTC.

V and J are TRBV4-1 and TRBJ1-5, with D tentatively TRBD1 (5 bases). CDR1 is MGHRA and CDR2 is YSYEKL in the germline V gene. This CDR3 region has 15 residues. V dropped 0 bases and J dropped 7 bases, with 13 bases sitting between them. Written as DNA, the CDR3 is TGCGCCAGCAGCCAAGAATGGCAGGGCCACCAGCCCCAGCATTTT. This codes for CASSQEWQGHQPQHF.

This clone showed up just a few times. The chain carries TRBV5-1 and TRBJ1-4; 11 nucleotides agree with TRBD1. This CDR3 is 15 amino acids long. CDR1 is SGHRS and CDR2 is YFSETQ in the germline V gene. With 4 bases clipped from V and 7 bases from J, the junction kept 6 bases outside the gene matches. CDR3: CASSGAGQGGEKLFF. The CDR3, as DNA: TGCGCCAGCAGCGGAGCGGGACAGGGGGGTGAAAAACTGTTTTTT.

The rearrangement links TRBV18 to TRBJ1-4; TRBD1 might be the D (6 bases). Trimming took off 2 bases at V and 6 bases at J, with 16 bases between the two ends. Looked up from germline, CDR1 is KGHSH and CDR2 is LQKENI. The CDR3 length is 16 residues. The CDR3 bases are TGTGCCAGCTCACCAACCCTAACAGGGCGGGATGAAAAACTGTTTTTT. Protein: CASSPTLTGRDEKLFF.

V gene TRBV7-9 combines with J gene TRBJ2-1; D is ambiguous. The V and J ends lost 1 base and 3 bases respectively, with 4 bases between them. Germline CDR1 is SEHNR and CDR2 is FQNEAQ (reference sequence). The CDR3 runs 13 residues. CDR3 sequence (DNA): TGTGCCAGCAGCTTAGGCAGCTACAATGAGCAGTTCTTC. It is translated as CASSLGSYNEQFF.

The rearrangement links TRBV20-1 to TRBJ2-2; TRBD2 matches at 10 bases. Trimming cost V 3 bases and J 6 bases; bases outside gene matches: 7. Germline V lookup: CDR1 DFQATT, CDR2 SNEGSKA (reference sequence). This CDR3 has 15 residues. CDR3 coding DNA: TGCAGTGCTAGTCGTCCTAGCGGGAGTGCCGGGGAGCTGTTTTTT. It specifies CSASRPSGSAGELFF.

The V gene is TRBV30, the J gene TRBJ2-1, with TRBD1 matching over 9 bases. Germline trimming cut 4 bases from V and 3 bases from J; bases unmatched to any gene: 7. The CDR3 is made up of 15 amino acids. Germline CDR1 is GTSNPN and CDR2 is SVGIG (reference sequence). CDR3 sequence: CAWTLPGQGYNEQFF. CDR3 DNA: TGTGCCTGGACTTTACCGGGACAGGGCTACAATGAGCAGTTCTTC.

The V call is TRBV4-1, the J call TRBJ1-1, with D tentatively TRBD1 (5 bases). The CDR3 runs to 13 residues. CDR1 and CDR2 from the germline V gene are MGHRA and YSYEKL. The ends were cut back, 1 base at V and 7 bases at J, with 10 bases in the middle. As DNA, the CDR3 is TGCGCCAGCAGCCAAGGTCCGGGACTTGAAGCTTTCTTT. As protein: CASSQGPGLEAFF.

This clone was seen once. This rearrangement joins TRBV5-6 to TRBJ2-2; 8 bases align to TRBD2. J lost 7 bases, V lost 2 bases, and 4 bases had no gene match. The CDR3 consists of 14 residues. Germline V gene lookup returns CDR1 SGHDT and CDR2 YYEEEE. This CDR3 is CASSFGLASGELFF. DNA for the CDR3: TGTGCCAGCAGCTTTGGACTAGCAAGCGGGGAGCTGTTTTTT.

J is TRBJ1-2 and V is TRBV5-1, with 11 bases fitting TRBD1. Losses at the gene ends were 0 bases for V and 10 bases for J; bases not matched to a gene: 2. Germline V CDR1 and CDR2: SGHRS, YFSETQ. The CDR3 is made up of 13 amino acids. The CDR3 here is CASSLGGQGAYTF. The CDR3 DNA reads TGCGCCAGCAGCTTGGGCGGACAGGGGGCCTACACCTTC. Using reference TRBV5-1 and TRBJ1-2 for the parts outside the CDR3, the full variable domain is KAGVTQTPRYLIKTRGQQVTLSCSPISGHRSVSWYQQTPGQGLQFLFEYFSETQRNKGNFPGRFSGRQFSNSRSEMNVSTLELGDSALYLCASSLGGQGAYTFGSGTRLTVV.

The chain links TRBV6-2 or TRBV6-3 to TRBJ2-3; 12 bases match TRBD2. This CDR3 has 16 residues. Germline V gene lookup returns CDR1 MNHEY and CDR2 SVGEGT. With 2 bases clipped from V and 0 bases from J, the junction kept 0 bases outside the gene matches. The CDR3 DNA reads TGTGCCAGCAGTTACGGGACTAGCGGGAGCACAGATACGCAGTATTTT. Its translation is CASSYGTSGSTDTQYF.